This T cell receptor (beta chain) appears in the sequencing data of a study of T cell repertoires in cytomegalovirus infection. The V end was cut by 4 bases, the J end by 6 bases, with 20 bases between. In germline, CDR1 is SGHDT, CDR2 YYEEEE. The CDR3 is 15 residues long. MiXCR, applied by TCRdb to the reads, yields one record per CDR3 protein. In the table there are hundreds of thousands of distinct CDR3 sequences, 35% of which are singletons. The chain has TRBV5-6 and TRBJ2-7; the D gene is possibly TRBD1 (5 bases). The sequence was obtained from a human donor in good health (CMV status not recorded). Some clones in this sample may be carry-over from other donors' samples. Sequenced sample: PBMCs. CDR3 nucleotide sequence: TGTGCCAGCAGCCGCCGACAGTCTCCATCCCCCGAGCAGTACTTC. Amino acids: CASSRRQSPSPEQYF. Full variable domain (outside the CDR3, taken from reference TRBV5-6 and TRBJ2-7): DAGVTQSPTHLIKTRGQQVTLRCSPKSGHDTVSWYQQALGQGPQFIFQYYEEEERQRGNFPDRFSGHQFPNYSSELNVNALLLGDSALYLCASSRRQSPSPEQYFGPGTRLTVT.